This TCR beta chain was profiled in a study of shared clonotypes between healthy human individuals. In this sample, this clone turned up once. Its antigen is still unknown. In germline, CDR1 is WSHSY, CDR2 SAAADI. The CDR3 is made up of 14 amino acids. The ends were cut back, 3 bases at V and 2 bases at J, with 10 bases in the middle. Methods used by the authors: ImmunoSEQ junction-only sequences lacked quality scores, so their filtering differed. Some clones are missing from TCRdb's copy, which holds only in-frame ones; the method was immunoSEQ multiplex PCR. Clonal size and the V and J genes are those of that table, whereas D and trimming came from the DNA. The table lists hundreds of thousands of clones, about 74% of them singletons. General observations from the study: Represented diversity, genetic and exposure-history alike, was limited by few donors.

CD45RA-negative memory and CD45RA+ naive subsets were split from the CD4+ cells. Sequences were obtained from memory CD4+ T cells sorted from blood. Subset reported: CD45RA-negative fraction. This sequence was found in a woman under 40 in good health. V and J are TRBV10-2 and TRBJ2-5; D perhaps matches TRBD1 (6 bases). The CDR3 protein is CASSDRGSQETQYF. CDR3 nucleotides: TGCGCCAGCAGTGACAGGGGTTCTCAAGAGACCCAGTACTTC.